The 25 T cell receptor beta chains reported below all come from one sample, sequenced in a study of T cell responses to AZD1222 COVID-19 vaccine. Measured with immunoSEQ multiplex PCR; TCRdb has only the in-frame clones, and not every one. The sample carries roughly 65,000 clones, over 60% recorded once. The starting material was peripheral blood, obtained on day 0 of AZD1222 vaccination. The receptors were sampled from an adult in good health.

This chain uses TRBV18 with TRBJ2-3; D might be TRBD1 (6 bases). This CDR3 has 13 amino acids. The germline V gene encodes CDR1 KGHSH and CDR2 LQKENI. The V end was cut by 3 bases, the J end by 8 bases, with 12 bases between. CDR3 loop: CASSPDSQGTQYF. The CDR3 bases are TGTGCCAGCTCACCGGACAGTCAGGGTACGCAGTATTTT. Supplemented by reference TRBV18 and TRBJ2-3, the full variable domain reads NAGVMQNPRHLVRRRGQEARLRCSPMKGHSHVYWYRQLPEEGLKFMVYLQKENIIDESGMPKERFSAEFPKEGPSILRIQQVVRGDSAAYFCASSPDSQGTQYFGPGTRLTVL.

The J gene is TRBJ1-4, the V gene TRBV2; 7 nucleotides line up with TRBD1. The CDR3 contains 15 residues. V lost 5 bases to trimming and J lost 1 base; unmatched junction nucleotides: 4. Germline CDR1 SNHLY, CDR2 FYNNEI. The CDR3 region is CASSYNRGTNEKLFF. CDR3 DNA sequence: TGTGCCAGCAGTTACAACAGGGGAACTAATGAAAAACTGTTTTTT.

The V and J genes are TRBV10-1 and TRBJ2-5; D is unresolved. Germline V gene lookup returns CDR1 WNHNN and CDR2 SYGVQD (reference sequence). V shed 8 bases and J shed 5 bases, with 9 bases lying between them. The CDR3 contains 11 residues. The DNA for the CDR3 is TGCGCCAGCTGGTGTGGGGAGACCCAGTACTTC. Translating gives CASWCGETQYF.

This chain joins TRBV6-5 and TRBJ1-2, with TRBD1 identical over 8 bases. Trimming at V came to 11 bases and at J to 5 bases, leaving 16 bases not matched to a gene. CDR1 MNHEY and CDR2 SVGAGI come from the germline V gene. The CDR3 is made up of 15 amino acids. CDR3 sequence: CAFGQGTAFPYGYTF. CDR3 DNA: TGTGCCTTTGGACAGGGCACCGCTTTTCCGTATGGCTACACCTTC.

In this sample, this clone turned up a few times. The V gene is TRBV12-3 or TRBV12-4, the J gene TRBJ1-1; D perhaps matches TRBD1 (5 bases). The CDR3 covers 13 residues. Trimming removed 3 bases at V and 5 bases at J, with 10 bases between. CDR3: CASSFQGVTEAFF. The CDR3 DNA follows: TGTGCCAGCAGTTTCCAGGGAGTGACTGAAGCTTTCTTT.

V is TRBV18 and J is TRBJ1-1, with D unclear. The germline gives CDR1 KGHSH, CDR2 LQKENI. Trimming pared 3 bases from V and 3 bases from J, leaving 8 bases between. There are 13 residues in the CDR3. CDR3 residues: CASSPLVDTEAFF. In DNA, the CDR3 is TGTGCCAGCTCACCCCTTGTTGACACTGAAGCTTTCTTT.

The chain uses TRBV2 and TRBJ2-5, with D unresolved. The germline CDR1 and CDR2 sequences are SNHLY and FYNNEI. The CDR3 spans 12 residues. Trimming stripped 7 bases from V and 5 bases from J, with 11 bases between. The CDR3 bases are TGTGCCAGCAATTTTCTCGGCGAGACCCAGTACTTC. This sequence encodes CASNFLGETQYF.

The table lists this clone with a count of one. The chain links TRBV3-1 (or the pseudogene TRBV3-2) to TRBJ1-1; D not resolved. Germline loops: CDR1 LGHDT, CDR2 YNNKEL (reference sequence). The CDR3 sequence is 12 residues long. V lost 4 bases, J lost 14 bases, and 17 bases lay in between. The CDR3 coding sequence is TGTGCCAGCAGCCCCGCCGGGTTGAAGGCGTTCTTT. Its translation: CASSPAGLKAFF.

The chain carries TRBV3-1 (or the pseudogene TRBV3-2) and TRBJ2-5; the D call may be TRBD1 or TRBD2 (5 bases each). The germline V gene encodes CDR1 LGHDT and CDR2 YNNKEL (reference sequence). The CDR3 sequence is 12 residues long. Trimming took 2 bases from V and 7 from J, leaving 8 bases between them. The CDR3 region is CASSQSGGTQYF. DNA of the CDR3: TGTGCCAGCAGCCAATCTGGGGGGACCCAGTACTTC.

This chain connects TRBV6-6 to TRBJ2-3; D is perhaps TRBD1 or TRBD2 (5 bases each). Germline V gene lookup returns CDR1 MNHNY and CDR2 SVGAGI (reference sequence). Trimming took 0 bases from V and 2 from J, leaving 6 bases between them. CDR3 length: 14 residues. Here the CDR3 DNA reads TGTGCCAGCAGTTACTCGGGGGTCACAGATACGCAGTATTTT. Translating it yields CASSYSGVTDTQYF.

This chain joins TRBV9 and TRBJ2-3; TRBD2 aligns across 8 bases. The J segment lost 8 bases and the V segment lost 4 bases, leaving 15 bases of the junction unmatched. Germline lookup yields CDR1 SGDLS and CDR2 YYNGEE. The CDR3 loop spans 16 amino acids. CDR3: CASSHPARGGTGTQYF. DNA for the CDR3: TGTGCCAGCAGCCACCCTGCCCGGGGGGGTACGGGTACGCAGTATTTT.

The V gene is TRBV27, the J gene TRBJ2-7; the D gene is possibly TRBD2 (6 bases). In germline, CDR1 is MNHEY, CDR2 SMNVEV (reference sequence). Trimming shortened V by 3 bases and J by 0 bases, and 9 bases separated the two germline ends. There are 14 residues in the CDR3. CDR3 amino acids: CASSFGGVSYEQYF. In DNA, the CDR3 is TGTGCCAGCAGTTTTGGAGGGGTCTCCTACGAGCAGTACTTC.

V is TRBV7-9 and J is TRBJ1-1, with 10 bases that match TRBD1. V lost 5 bases, J lost 7 bases, and 4 bases stayed unmatched. CDR3 length: 13 residues. Germline CDR1 SEHNR, CDR2 FQNEAQ (reference sequence). The chain's CDR3 is CASSATGGGEAFF. CDR3 DNA: TGTGCCAGCAGCGCGACAGGGGGCGGTGAAGCTTTCTTT.

The chain combines TRBV27 with TRBJ2-5, with D tentatively TRBD1 (6 bases). Looked up from germline, CDR1 is MNHEY and CDR2 is SMNVEV (reference sequence). This CDR3 has 13 residues. V lost 6 bases to trimming and J lost 4 bases, with 12 bases between them. CDR3: CASSQGYRETQYF. CDR3 nucleotides: TGTGCCAGCAGCCAGGGGTATCGAGAGACCCAGTACTTC.

The genes are TRBV18 and TRBJ2-7; D remains ambiguous. Trimming took off 0 bases at V and 0 bases at J, with 6 bases between the two ends. Germline V gene sequence: CDR1 KGHSH, CDR2 LQKENI. The CDR3 runs 14 residues. CDR3 residues: CASSPPVSSYEQYF. CDR3 sequence (DNA): TGTGCCAGCTCACCACCGGTCAGCTCCTACGAGCAGTACTTC.

This chain joins TRBV7-9 and TRBJ1-2; D call uncertain. CDR1 and CDR2 (germline): SEHNR, FQNEAQ (reference sequence). The CDR3 extends over 16 amino acids. V lost 1 base, J lost 1 base, and 13 bases lay in between. CDR3 loop: CASSLVGLTHNYGYTF. The CDR3 nucleotides are TGTGCCAGCAGCTTAGTGGGGTTGACACATAACTATGGCTACACCTTC.

This clone was seen just once. V gene TRBV7-8 combines with J gene TRBJ2-7, with no clear D. Trimming removed 3 bases at V and 5 bases at J, with 11 bases between. Germline assignment: CDR1 SGHVS and CDR2 FQNEAQ. This CDR3 spans 13 amino acids. Here the CDR3 DNA reads TGTGCCAGCAGCTTCTCGGGTTCCGACGAGCAGTACTTC. It translates to CASSFSGSDEQYF.

This chain links TRBV5-4 with TRBJ2-7; TRBD1 might be the D (6 bases). CDR1 is SGHNT and CDR2 is YYREEE in the germline V gene (reference sequence). Trimming stripped 4 bases from V and 1 base from J, with 15 bases between. CDR3 size: 15 residues. The CDR3 loop is CASSPPGVSSYEQYF. Here the CDR3 DNA reads TGTGCCAGCAGCCCCCCAGGGGTGTCGTCCTACGAGCAGTACTTC.

The chain is built from TRBV11-1 and TRBJ2-7; D uncertain. V shed 5 bases and J shed 4 bases, with 9 bases lying between them. The germline CDR1 and CDR2 sequences are SGHAT and FQDESV (reference sequence). The CDR3 runs 12 residues. CDR3 coding DNA: TGTGCCAGCAGCCGAGATCGGTACGAGCAGTACTTC. As protein: CASSRDRYEQYF.

This clone came up a few times. The chain carries TRBV11-2 and TRBJ2-5; 14 bases fit TRBD2. After removal of 6 bases from V and 5 bases from J, the junction contained 8 bases not matched to a gene. CDR3 length: 16 amino acids. Germline V gene sequence: CDR1 SGHAT, CDR2 FQNNGV. The CDR3 DNA reads as TGTGCCAGCAGTTTGACTAGCGGGGGGGCTGGGGAGACCCAGTACTTC. Translation gives CASSLTSGGAGETQYF.

The chain is built from TRBV7-2 and TRBJ2-3; perhaps D is TRBD1 or TRBD2 (6 bases each). Germline CDR1 is SGHTA and CDR2 is FQGNSA. This CDR3 is built from 14 residues. Trimming removed 5 bases at V and 9 bases at J, with 18 bases between. CDR3 DNA: TGTGCCAGCAGCCCCGGAGGGGGAGAAGTAACGCAGTATTTT. Amino acid sequence: CASSPGGGEVTQYF.

This chain links TRBV30 with TRBJ2-5; 9 bases line up with TRBD2. Per the germline V gene, CDR1 is GTSNPN and CDR2 is SVGIG (reference sequence). The CDR3 is 16 residues long. The junction had 7 bases not matched to a gene; V was cut back by 0 bases and J by 2 bases. In nucleotides, the CDR3 is TGTGCCTGGAGTGTATGGCGCGGGGGGGATCAAGAGACCCAGTACTTC. Translation gives CAWSVWRGGDQETQYF.

The chain links TRBV5-8 to TRBJ1-2, with D perhaps TRBD1 (5 bases). V was trimmed by 0 bases and J by 11 bases, leaving 20 bases between them. Germline V gives CDR1 SGHTS, CDR2 YDEGEE. The CDR3 runs 15 residues. The CDR3 loop is CASSLGLARQGRYTF. CDR3 coding DNA: TGTGCCAGCAGCTTGGGTCTTGCTAGGCAGGGTCGTTACACCTTC.

This chain joins TRBV30 and TRBJ1-2; 11 bases agree with TRBD1. The CDR3 runs 14 residues. V dropped 5 bases and J dropped 5; count of bases not matched to a gene: 7. Germline lookup yields CDR1 GTSNPN and CDR2 SVGIG (reference sequence). DNA of the CDR3: TGTGCCTGGGACCGGGACAGGGGGTTGTATGGCTACACCTTC. Protein product: CAWDRDRGLYGYTF.

V gene TRBV6-1 combines with J gene TRBJ1-5, with a weak D call TRBD1 (6 bases). The CDR3 extends over 18 amino acids. Between the trimmed V and J ends, which lost 2 bases and 6 bases, there was a span of 23 bases. Per germline, CDR1 MNHNS and CDR2 SASEGT. CDR3 protein: CASSERYMAGDLTQPQHF. CDR3 nucleotides: TGTGCCAGCAGTGAACGTTATATGGCAGGGGATTTGACTCAGCCCCAGCATTTT.